This TCR beta chain was sequenced for a study of blood T cell repertoires in COVID-19. Study-wide context: There were acute and convalescent COVID-19 samples, and they came from the United States, Italy and Spain. Nucleic acid was either cDNA or gDNA, and it came from T cells, B-cell-depleted T cells, or PBMCs.

Study processing details: Amplification of reference gene primers provided the estimated nucleated cell counts. Profiling relied on immunoSEQ multiplex PCR, and the TCRdb table lists in-frame clones only, not all of them. That table gives V, J and clone size, and the DNA gave D and trimming. This sample has about 73,000 clones, with roughly four fifths found just once. This clone was recorded once. Trimming took off 4 bases at V and 13 bases at J, with 18 bases between the two ends. Germline lookup yields CDR1 MGHDK and CDR2 SYGVNS. The CDR3 length is 13 residues. The chain couples TRBV25-1 to TRBJ2-3, with D perhaps matching TRBD2 (5 bases). The sample was peripheral blood. The sequence came from a woman aged 55 to 70 with acute or convalescent COVID-19. The CDR3 loop is CASSGPGVLAEYF. For the CDR3, the DNA is TGTGCCAGCAGTGGCCCCGGGGTTCTGGCGGAGTATTTT.